The 11 T cell receptor beta chains listed next were all sequenced from one sample in a study of cytomegalovirus exposure and HLA in healthy donors. The PCR was carried out with 60 Vbeta primers and 13 Jbeta primers. Sequencing was performed with immunoSEQ multiplex PCR; in TCRdb, only in-frame clones are kept and a portion is missing. Of 150,000 to 200,000 clones listed, approximately 83% are singletons. The source material was PBMCs. The receptors come from a man aged 18 to 29 in good health and CMV-seropositive.

About this clone itself: Other DNA sequences from this sample encode an identical CDR3 as well. This chain joins TRBV9 and TRBJ2-7; TRBD1 is a possible D gene (5 bases). Per germline, CDR1 SGDLS and CDR2 YYNGEE. Trimming took off 0 bases at V and 0 bases at J, with 7 bases between the two ends. The CDR3 is 14 residues long. CDR3 nucleotides: TGTGCCAGCAGCGTAGGGGGCCCCTCCTACGAGCAGTACTTC. Residues: CASSVGGPSYEQYF.

In its sample, this clone was seen a few times. For the CDR3, the DNA is TGTGCCAGCAGCCAAGATCGAACAGGGGGCAACACTGAAGCTTTCTTT. This sequence encodes CASSQDRTGGNTEAFF. The chain uses TRBV4-2 and TRBJ1-1; 9 bases agree with TRBD1. Unmatched junction bases numbered 4, after V lost 0 bases and J lost 2 bases. Per the germline V gene, CDR1 is LGHNA and CDR2 is YNFKEQ. The CDR3 sequence is 16 residues long.

Here the CDR3 DNA reads TGTGCCAGCACCCGGACAGGGGGAAACAATAATTCACCCCTCCACTTT. Translating gives CASTRTGGNNNSPLHF. The gene calls are TRBV28 and TRBJ1-6, with 10 bases fitting TRBD1. V shed 7 bases and J 5 bases; nucleotides not matched to a gene: 8. Germline CDR1 and CDR2: MDHEN and SYDVKM. The CDR3 is 16 amino acids.

V and J are TRBV5-6 and TRBJ2-4; perhaps TRBD1 as D (5 bases). CDR1 is SGHDT, CDR2 YYEEEE, per germline. The CDR3 covers 14 residues. The V gene lost 1 base and the J gene lost 6 bases, with 11 bases spanning the gap. CDR3 coding DNA: TGTGCCAGCAGCTTGCAACAGGCCTCAAACATTCAGTACTTC. It yields the protein CASSLQQASNIQYF.

This clone showed up just a few times. CDR3 DNA sequence: TGTGCCTGGAGTGGGCCAGATACGCAGTATTTT. Its translation: CAWSGPDTQYF. The chain is built from TRBV30 and TRBJ2-3, with D unresolved. Germline-derived CDR1 and CDR2 are GTSNPN and SVGIG (reference sequence). V was shortened by 1 base and J by 4 bases, with 3 bases between the two germline ends. This CDR3 spans 11 amino acids.

This clone was detected only once. The chain couples TRBV10-1 to TRBJ2-2; 7 nucleotides line up with TRBD1. CDR1 and CDR2 (germline): WNHNN, SYGVQD (reference sequence). The CDR3 loop spans 13 amino acids. With 6 bases clipped from V and 6 bases from J, the junction kept 4 bases outside the gene matches. The DNA of the CDR3 is TGCGCCAGCAGCGACAGGGTGGCCGGGGAGCTGTTTTTT. Its translation: CASSDRVAGELFF.

The chain has TRBV5-1 and TRBJ2-5; D remains unclear. The closer fit of TRBJ2-7 to the DNA end suggests the J call may be wrong. Per the germline V gene, CDR1 is SGHRS and CDR2 is YFSETQ. CDR3 length: 11 residues. The CDR3 sequence is CASSTDYEQYF. DNA for the CDR3: TGCGCCAGCAGCACGGACTACGAGCAGTACTTC.

This chain uses TRBV7-7 with TRBJ2-1, with 9 bases identical to TRBD1. Losses at the gene ends were 6 bases for V and 6 bases for J; bases not matched to a gene: 3. This CDR3 is built from 13 residues. CDR1 and CDR2 (germline): SSHAT, FNYEAQ (reference sequence). CDR3 nucleotide sequence: TGTGCCAGCAGTCGGACAGGGGTCAATGAGCAGTTCTTC. Its protein is CASSRTGVNEQFF.

A few counts support this clone. The genes are TRBV5-6 and TRBJ1-3; a possible D gene is TRBD1 (5 bases). Germline CDR1 and CDR2: SGHDT and YYEEEE. The CDR3 is made up of 14 amino acids. Deletions cut 6 bases from V and 1 base from J, with 11 bases between. The CDR3 spells CASTETGSGNTIYF. CDR3 DNA: TGTGCCAGCACCGAAACAGGATCTGGAAACACCATATATTTT.

This chain connects TRBV7-3 to TRBJ2-2; 7 bases map to TRBD1. The CDR3 length is 18 residues. The V segment lost 4 bases and the J segment 5 bases; nucleotides outside the gene matches: 16. From germline, CDR1 is SGHTA and CDR2 FQGTGA. CDR3 residues: CASSWLGNRDRGTGELFF. In DNA form, the CDR3 reads TGTGCCAGCAGCTGGCTGGGGAACCGGGACAGAGGGACCGGGGAGCTGTTTTTT.

V and J are TRBV5-5 and TRBJ1-5; D is perhaps TRBD1 (6 bases). V lost 3 bases, J lost 3 bases, and 22 bases lay in between. Germline V lookup: CDR1 SGHKS, CDR2 YYEKEE (reference sequence). The CDR3 consists of 18 residues. CDR3 nucleotide sequence: TGTGCCAGCAGCTCCCCAGACCGGACAGAGTTTCCCAATCAGCCCCAGCATTTT. Its protein is CASSSPDRTEFPNQPQHF.